This TCR beta chain was profiled in a study of blood T cell repertoires in COVID-19. Study context: From T cells, B-cell-depleted T cells, or PBMCs came the material, which was cDNA or gDNA.

The germline V gene has CDR1 DFQATT and CDR2 SNEGSKA (reference sequence). The CDR3 extends over 11 amino acids. The ends were cut back, 4 bases at V and 7 bases at J, with 11 bases in the middle. How the authors handled the data: Scientists estimated how many nucleated cells there were by amplifying reference gene primers. Using immunoSEQ multiplex PCR, the repertoire was profiled, and TCRdb retains in-frame clones only, with some absent. The V and J calls and clone size are taken from that table; D and trimming were inferred from the DNA. The sample includes tens of thousands of clones, 65% to 85% of them seen just once.

The source material was peripheral blood. This rearrangement joins TRBV20-1 to TRBJ2-7; tentatively, D is TRBD2 (5 bases). The origin of this receptor is a woman aged 55-75 years with acute or convalescent COVID-19. The CDR3 DNA is TGCAGTGCTACTGCGGGCTGGGAGCAGTACTTC. As protein: CSATAGWEQYF.